Shown below are 25 T cell receptor beta chains from a single sample sequenced in a study of T cell responses to AZD1222 COVID-19 vaccine. Using immunoSEQ multiplex PCR, the repertoire was profiled, and TCRdb retains in-frame clones only, with some absent. The sample contains over 150,000 clones, around nine tenths of which appear only once. Material: peripheral blood, obtained on day 0 of AZD1222 vaccination. These receptors were obtained from an adult in good health.

The rearrangement joins TRBV4-2 to TRBJ2-3; D may be TRBD1 or TRBD2 (5 bases each). CDR1 is LGHNA and CDR2 is YNFKEQ in the germline V gene. The CDR3 has 15 amino acids. The V end lost 1 base, the J end lost 3 bases, and 11 bases lay between the germline ends. CDR3 sequence (DNA): TGTGCCAGCAGCCAAGTGGGGGTAGGGACAGATACGCAGTATTTT. Amino acid sequence: CASSQVGVGTDTQYF.

The chain recombines TRBV7-9 with TRBJ2-7; the D gene is possibly TRBD2 (6 bases). Trimming took off 1 base at V and 2 bases at J, with 12 bases between the two ends. The CDR3 spans 15 residues. Germline V lookup: CDR1 SEHNR, CDR2 FQNEAQ (reference sequence). The CDR3 coding sequence is TGTGCCAGCAGCTTAGGTCCTAGCGTGGCCTACGAGCAGTACTTC. Protein sequence: CASSLGPSVAYEQYF.

This sequence joins TRBV6-5 and TRBJ1-1, with a tentative D call TRBD1 (5 bases). The V end lost 10 bases, the J end lost 6 bases, and 21 bases lay between the germline ends. Germline loops: CDR1 MNHEY, CDR2 SVGAGI. This CDR3 is 14 amino acids long. Here the CDR3 reads CATSPGAVISEAFF. CDR3 bases: TGTGCCACCTCACCCGGGGCGGTAATTTCTGAAGCTTTCTTT.

The genes are TRBV18 and TRBJ2-7, with TRBD1 matching 10 bases. V gave up 0 bases and J gave up 1 base; unmatched junction bases: 0. This CDR3 region has 15 residues. Germline V CDR1 and CDR2: KGHSH, LQKENI. The CDR3 DNA reads TGTGCCAGCTCACCACCGGGACAGGGGTCCTACGAGCAGTACTTC. Its protein is CASSPPGQGSYEQYF.

The rearrangement uses TRBV24-1 and TRBJ2-7; D gene ambiguous. Germline CDR1 reads KGHDR; CDR2 reads SFDVKD. This CDR3 comprises 12 residues. V dropped 4 bases and J dropped 4 bases, with 7 bases sitting between them. The CDR3 bases are TGTGCCACCAGTGAGGAAGGATACGAGCAGTACTTC. Translation gives CATSEEGYEQYF.

The chain recombines TRBV5-4 with TRBJ1-4; TRBD1 is a possible D gene (5 bases). Trimming removed 0 bases at V and 5 bases at J, with 11 bases between. The CDR3 consists of 15 residues. Germline CDR1 SGHNT, CDR2 YYREEE (reference sequence). The CDR3 DNA is TGTGCCAGCAGCTTGGATCGGGGGGGAAATGAAAAACTGTTTTTT. Residues: CASSLDRGGNEKLFF. Drawing the rest from reference TRBV5-4 and TRBJ1-4, the complete variable domain is ETGVTQSPTHLIKTRGQQVTLRCSSQSGHNTVSWYQQALGQGPQFIFQYYREEENGRGNFPPRFSGLQFPNYSSELNVNALELDDSALYLCASSLDRGGNEKLFFGSGTQLSVL.

The gene calls are TRBV7-9 and TRBJ1-3; D perhaps matches TRBD1 (5 bases). This CDR3 contains 12 residues. Trimming took 10 bases from V and 3 from J, leaving 10 bases between them. The germline V gene encodes CDR1 SEHNR and CDR2 FQNEAQ (reference sequence). This CDR3 is CATPGGGNTIYF. For the CDR3, the DNA is TGTGCCACTCCGGGGGGTGGAAACACCATATATTTT.

This clone was found a few times. V and J are TRBV5-6 and TRBJ1-1; 7 bases match TRBD1. V lost 1 base, J lost 6 bases, and 6 bases stayed unmatched. Germline V CDR1 and CDR2: SGHDT, YYEEEE. The length of the CDR3 is 14 residues. The CDR3 DNA reads TGTGCCAGCAGCTTGCGACAGGGTGGTTCTGAAGCTTTCTTT. Encoded protein: CASSLRQGGSEAFF.

The chain combines TRBV28 with TRBJ2-7, with 7 positions matching TRBD1. This CDR3 is 14 amino acids long. V lost 7 bases, J lost 7 bases, and 13 bases stayed unmatched. Germline CDR1 is MDHEN and CDR2 is SYDVKM. The CDR3 region has the DNA TGTGCCAGCAAAGGCGCGACAGGGCCGGGGGAGCAGTACTTC. This codes for CASKGATGPGEQYF. The full variable domain, rest sourced from reference TRBV28 and TRBJ2-7, is DVKVTQSSRYLVKRTGEKVFLECVQDMDHENMFWYRQDPGLGLRLIYFSYDVKMKEKGDIPEGYSVSREKKERFSLILESASTNQTSMYLCASKGATGPGEQYFGPGTRLTVT.

This clone was seen a few times. The chain is built from TRBV2 and TRBJ1-2, with D perhaps TRBD1 (5 bases). This CDR3 contains 16 residues. Germline lookup yields CDR1 SNHLY and CDR2 FYNNEI. V lost 5 bases to trimming and J lost 4 bases, with 20 bases between them. The CDR3 bases are TGTGCCAGCAGTCCCATTGAGGGAACCGGGGGCTATGGCTACACCTTC. Translation: CASSPIEGTGGYGYTF. Looking up the rest from reference TRBV2 and TRBJ1-2 gives the full variable domain: EPEVTQTPSHQVTQMGQEVILRCVPISNHLYFYWYRQILGQKVEFLVSFYNNEISEKSEIFDDQFSVERPDGSNFTLKIRSTKLEDSAMYFCASSPIEGTGGYGYTFGSGTRLTVV.

The CDR3 region is CASNTGAGDTQYF. The CDR3 bases are TGCGCCAGCAACACAGGGGCCGGAGATACGCAGTATTTT. The chain uses TRBV5-1 and TRBJ2-3; TRBD1 agrees at 7 bases. Losses at the gene ends were 6 bases for V and 5 bases for J; bases not matched to a gene: 6. The CDR3 consists of 13 residues. Germline V gene sequence: CDR1 SGHRS, CDR2 YFSETQ. The complete variable domain, with remaining parts taken from reference TRBV5-1 and TRBJ2-3, reads KAGVTQTPRYLIKTRGQQVTLSCSPISGHRSVSWYQQTPGQGLQFLFEYFSETQRNKGNFPGRFSGRQFSNSRSEMNVSTLELGDSALYLCASNTGAGDTQYFGPGTRLTVL.

This clone occurred a few times. The CDR3 protein is CASSLSGNYGYTF. CDR3 DNA: TGTGCCAGCAGCTTATCAGGGAACTATGGCTACACCTTC. This chain uses TRBV5-6 with TRBJ1-2, with D possibly matching TRBD1 (5 bases). There are 13 residues in the CDR3. With 2 bases removed from V and 2 bases from J, the gap between germline ends came to 7 bases. Germline assignment: CDR1 SGHDT and CDR2 YYEEEE.

V and J are TRBV28 and TRBJ1-2, with 7 bases aligning to TRBD1. CDR3 length equals 12 residues. Unmatched junction bases numbered 3, after V lost 6 bases and J lost 5 bases. Germline loops: CDR1 MDHEN, CDR2 SYDVKM. The CDR3 DNA sequence: TGTGCCAGCAGCCGGACAGGATATGGCTACACCTTC. It encodes CASSRTGYGYTF.

The gene calls are TRBV28 and TRBJ1-2; TRBD1 aligns across 11 bases. V gave up 4 bases and J gave up 8 bases; unmatched junction bases: 6. This CDR3 is built from 14 residues. The germline CDR1 and CDR2 sequences are MDHEN and SYDVKM. The CDR3 bases are TGTGCCAGCAGTTCCGGACAGGGGGCGCGGGGCTACACCTTC. It codes for CASSSGQGARGYTF.

Points on this clone: Other DNA sequences in the same sample also yield this CDR3. The V gene is TRBV4-1, the J gene TRBJ1-1; 7 nucleotides match TRBD1. The ends lost 0 bases at V and 2 bases at J; junction bases unmatched: 3. CDR3 length: 15 residues. The germline CDR1 and CDR2 sequences are MGHRA and YSYEKL. The CDR3 nucleotides are TGCGCCAGCAGCCAAGAGACAGGGCTAAACACTGAAGCTTTCTTT. Its translation is CASSQETGLNTEAFF.

This chain connects TRBV5-6 to TRBJ1-1; unclear D gene. This CDR3 is built from 18 residues. V lost 1 base, J lost 6 bases, and 25 bases lay in between. CDR1 and CDR2 (germline): SGHDT, YYEEEE. The CDR3 DNA follows: TGTGCCAGCAGCTTGCGCTCCTCAGAGGCGCTAGTGAAAGCTGAAGCTTTCTTT. Translating gives CASSLRSSEALVKAEAFF. The whole variable domain, remainder taken from reference TRBV5-6 and TRBJ1-1, is DAGVTQSPTHLIKTRGQQVTLRCSPKSGHDTVSWYQQALGQGPQFIFQYYEEEERQRGNFPDRFSGHQFPNYSSELNVNALLLGDSALYLCASSLRSSEALVKAEAFFGQGTRLTVV.

V is TRBV27 and J is TRBJ2-4, with TRBD2 matching over 10 bases. This CDR3 is 16 amino acids long. The V gene end was trimmed by 2 bases and the J gene end by 6 bases; junction bases not matched to a gene: 7. In germline, CDR1 is MNHEY, CDR2 SMNVEV (reference sequence). CDR3 amino acids: CASSLQSRLAGNIQYF. The CDR3 region has the DNA TGTGCCAGCAGTTTACAATCTCGACTAGCGGGAAACATTCAGTACTTC.

This clone has only a few counts. This sequence joins TRBV6-5 and TRBJ1-1, with D possibly being TRBD1 (5 bases). CDR3 length equals 13 residues. V lost 4 bases to trimming and J lost 4 bases, with 10 bases between them. Germline CDR1 and CDR2: MNHEY and SVGAGI. The CDR3 DNA is TGTGCCAGCAGTTGGAGGGGAGGCACTGAAGCTTTCTTT. It is translated as CASSWRGGTEAFF.

The gene calls are TRBV2 and TRBJ1-3; D unresolved. V gave up 3 bases and J gave up 6 bases, with 21 bases separating them. The germline gives CDR1 SNHLY, CDR2 FYNNEI. This CDR3 is built from 17 residues. CDR3 residues: CASSENGLISKVNTIYF. DNA for the CDR3: TGTGCCAGCAGTGAGAACGGCCTGATCAGTAAAGTAAACACCATATATTTT.

This clone was detected only once. CDR3 DNA: TGTGCCAGCAGTCATTTAGGGGGCCCCACCGGGGAGCTGTTTTTT. Its translation is CASSHLGGPTGELFF. J is TRBJ2-2 and V is TRBV27; 7 bases are a match to TRBD1. CDR3 length: 15 amino acids. Germline assignment: CDR1 MNHEY and CDR2 SMNVEV (reference sequence). With V trimmed by 5 bases and J by 4 bases, 7 bases remained unmatched.

The genes are TRBV30 and TRBJ1-4; D possibly corresponds to TRBD1 (6 bases). Germline CDR1 and CDR2: GTSNPN and SVGIG (reference sequence). The CDR3 runs 14 residues. Trimming shortened V by 2 bases and J by 7 bases, and 14 bases separated the two germline ends. The CDR3 DNA is TGTGCCTGGAGTCGACGGGGGGGCGGTGAAAAACTGTTTTTT. Protein product: CAWSRRGGGEKLFF. Looking up the rest from reference TRBV30 and TRBJ1-4 gives the full variable domain: SQTIHQWPATLVQPVGSPLSLECTVEGTSNPNLYWYRQAAGRGLQLLFYSVGIGQISSEVPQNLSASRPQDRQFILSSKKLLLSDSGFYLCAWSRRGGGEKLFFGSGTQLSVL.

The chain combines TRBV6-4 with TRBJ1-2, with 8 bases identical to TRBD1. This CDR3 comprises 17 residues. Germline V gene data show CDR1 as MRHNA and CDR2 as SNTAGT. Trimming cost V 0 bases and J 2 bases; bases outside gene matches: 8. Here the CDR3 DNA reads TGTGCCAGCAGTGACTCATACCGGGACAGGTTAAACTATGGCTACACCTTC. As protein: CASSDSYRDRLNYGYTF.

The chain employs TRBV30 and TRBJ1-3; 7 bases are a match to TRBD1. The J segment lost 0 bases and the V segment lost 3 bases, leaving 5 bases of the junction unmatched. This CDR3 is 15 amino acids long. Germline assignment: CDR1 GTSNPN and CDR2 SVGIG (reference sequence). This CDR3 reads CAWSLTGFSGNTIYF. CDR3 DNA sequence: TGTGCCTGGAGCCTGACAGGGTTCTCTGGAAACACCATATATTTT.

The chain joins TRBV7-8 to TRBJ1-4; D perhaps matches TRBD1 (6 bases). Trimming removed 0 bases at V and 8 bases at J, with 10 bases between. Germline V gene sequence: CDR1 SGHVS, CDR2 FQNEAQ. The CDR3 loop spans 14 amino acids. CDR3 nucleotide sequence: TGTGCCAGCAGCTTAGCATTGGGGGGCGAAAAACTGTTTTTT. Its translation: CASSLALGGEKLFF.

The rearrangement uses TRBV12-3 or TRBV12-4 and TRBJ1-1; D gene ambiguous. Trimming left V 7 bases short and J 8 bases short, with 11 bases between. This CDR3 contains 11 residues. This chain's CDR3 is CASTSWGEAFF. The CDR3 DNA is TGTGCCAGCACTAGCTGGGGAGAAGCTTTCTTT.